This TCR beta chain was found in a study of OX40 agonist ivuxolimab in advanced cancers. Study-level points and caveats: Clonal expansion was seen in CD4+ and CD8+ blood T cells by week 6 at 0.1 to 3.0 mg/kg.

Here immunoSEQ multiplex PCR was the method, and the copy in TCRdb shows in-frame clones only, minus some. The sample consists of around 72,000 clones, 75% to 90% of them appearing once. V trimming: 6 bases; J trimming: 10 bases; junction bases outside the gene matches: 11. This CDR3 is 14 amino acids long. Looked up from germline, CDR1 is MNHEY and CDR2 is SMNVEV (reference sequence). This clone was observed a single time. Its antigen is not known. This clonotype was sampled from an adult with an advanced solid tumor such as melanoma, head and neck, liver or kidney cancer. The specimen was CD4+ or CD8+ T cells sorted from blood, collected in a trial of the OX40 agonist ivuxolimab. This sequence joins TRBV27 and TRBJ1-1; 10 bases are shared with TRBD1. CDR3 in DNA: TGTGCCAGCAGGCGAAAAGTGGGACAGGGGTTAGCTTTCTTT. Amino acids: CASRRKVGQGLAFF.